This TCR beta chain was captured in a study of T cell repertoires in cytomegalovirus infection. TCRdb redid the calling of the reads with MiXCR, one entry per CDR3 protein. The repertoire holds 680,000 or so distinct CDR3 sequences, 35% seen once, with 2.8% in the top ten. Study results and caveats: The cumulative frequency of public TCR beta families distinguished individuals who carried CMV together with the relevant HLA.

This clonotype was picked up one time. Its antigen is unknown. V lost 0 bases and J lost 6; bases outside the gene matches: 4. CDR1 SGHTA and CDR2 FQGNSA come from the germline V gene. The length of the CDR3 is 15 residues. The source of this sequence is a human donor in good health (CMV status not recorded). Some clones in this sample may be carry-over from other donors' samples. V is TRBV7-2 and J is TRBJ2-4; 8 bases match TRBD2. Sequences were obtained from PBMCs. The CDR3 loop reads CASSLAGGGGNIQYF. In nucleotides, the CDR3 is TGTGCCAGCAGCTTAGCCGGGGGGGGGGGAAACATTCAGTACTTC.